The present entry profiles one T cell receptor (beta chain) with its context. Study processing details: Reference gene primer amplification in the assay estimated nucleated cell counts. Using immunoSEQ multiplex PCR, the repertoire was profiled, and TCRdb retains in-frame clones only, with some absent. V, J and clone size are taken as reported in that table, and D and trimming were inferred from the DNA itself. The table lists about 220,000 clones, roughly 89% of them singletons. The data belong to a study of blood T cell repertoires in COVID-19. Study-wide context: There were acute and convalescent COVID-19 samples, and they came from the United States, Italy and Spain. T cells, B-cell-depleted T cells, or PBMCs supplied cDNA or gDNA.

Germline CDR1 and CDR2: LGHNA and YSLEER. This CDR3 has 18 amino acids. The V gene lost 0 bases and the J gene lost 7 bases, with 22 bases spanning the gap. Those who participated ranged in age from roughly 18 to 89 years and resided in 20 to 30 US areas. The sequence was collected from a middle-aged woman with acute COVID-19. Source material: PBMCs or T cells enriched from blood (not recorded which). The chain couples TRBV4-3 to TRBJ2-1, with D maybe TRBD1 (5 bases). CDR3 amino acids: CASSQDLGQGRVGNEQFF. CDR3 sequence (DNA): TGCGCCAGCAGCCAAGACTTGGGCCAGGGTAGGGTTGGAAATGAGCAGTTCTTC.